Shown below are 31 T cell receptor beta chains from a single sample sequenced in a study of blood T cell repertoires in COVID-19. Clones were sequenced by immunoSEQ multiplex PCR, and TCRdb holds only the in-frame ones, with some missing. The sample has 300,000 to 450,000 clones; approximately 89% are singletons. The sample comprised peripheral blood. The receptors originated from a woman aged 55-70 years with COVID-19, enrolled during active disease.

The chain combines TRBV28 with TRBJ2-1; D is perhaps TRBD2 (7 bases). The ends were cut back, 3 bases at V and 4 bases at J, with 16 bases in the middle. Germline CDR1 is MDHEN and CDR2 is SYDVKM. This CDR3 is 16 amino acids long. The CDR3 sequence is CASSFLGRGPYNEQFF. The DNA for the CDR3 is TGTGCCAGCAGTTTTCTTGGGCGGGGGCCGTACAATGAGCAGTTCTTC. The full variable domain, with the rest looked up from reference TRBV28 and TRBJ2-1, is DVKVTQSSRYLVKRTGEKVFLECVQDMDHENMFWYRQDPGLGLRLIYFSYDVKMKEKGDIPEGYSVSREKKERFSLILESASTNQTSMYLCASSFLGRGPYNEQFFGPGTRLTVL.

The V gene is TRBV19, the J gene TRBJ1-1, with D possibly being TRBD1 (5 bases). This CDR3 contains 16 residues. The germline V and J ends were trimmed by 8 bases and 5 bases, with 24 bases remaining between them. CDR1 LNHDA and CDR2 SQIVND come from the germline V gene (reference sequence). The CDR3, as DNA: TGTGCCAGTTTTCTCTCTGGACGTCCGAAGGGGACTGAAGCTTTCTTT. Protein sequence: CASFLSGRPKGTEAFF.

The gene calls are TRBV6-5 and TRBJ2-5; tentatively, D is TRBD2 (6 bases). Trimming shortened V by 6 bases and J by 5 bases, and 13 bases separated the two germline ends. Germline CDR1 reads MNHEY; CDR2 reads SVGAGI. This CDR3 has 13 amino acids. This chain's CDR3 is CASRVGSGETQYF. CDR3 sequence (DNA): TGTGCCAGCAGGGTCGGTAGCGGCGAGACCCAGTACTTC.

The V and J genes are TRBV4-1 and TRBJ1-1; 9 nucleotides line up with TRBD1. CDR3 length: 18 residues. V was pared by 4 bases and J by 5 bases, with 17 bases of the junction left unmatched. CDR1 is MGHRA and CDR2 is YSYEKL in the germline V gene. CDR3 in amino acids: CASSPSESTGGSSTEAFF. The CDR3 region has the DNA TGCGCCAGCAGCCCCTCCGAATCGACAGGGGGTAGTAGTACTGAAGCTTTCTTT.

The gene calls are TRBV2 and TRBJ1-2; D not certain. Per germline, CDR1 SNHLY and CDR2 FYNNEI. The CDR3 is 12 residues long. The V and J ends lost 8 bases and 0 bases respectively, with 7 bases between them. CDR3 in DNA: TGTGCCAGCTCGCAGTCTAACTATGGCTACACCTTC. It codes for CASSQSNYGYTF.

The CDR3 DNA follows: TGTGCCAGCACCCCCACAGGGGGGGGGCTGACTGAAGCTTTCTTT. Protein sequence: CASTPTGGGLTEAFF. The chain uses TRBV7-3 and TRBJ1-1; 8 bases line up with TRBD1. CDR1 is SGHTA and CDR2 is FQGTGA in the germline V gene. The CDR3 spans 15 residues. Trimming took 7 bases from V and 5 from J; bases not matched to a gene: 12.

This clone was seen just once. V gene TRBV24-1 combines with J gene TRBJ2-5, with D perhaps TRBD2 (5 bases). Trimming left V 4 bases short and J 5 bases short, with 13 bases between. The CDR3 runs to 14 residues. The germline CDR1 and CDR2 sequences are KGHDR and SFDVKD. The CDR3 nucleotides are TGTGCCACCAGTGACTTAGCGTCGCGGGAGACCCAGTACTTC. Residues: CATSDLASRETQYF.

V and J are TRBV5-1 and TRBJ2-5, with 9 bases aligning to TRBD1. Trimming cost V 3 bases and J 5 bases; bases outside gene matches: 8. The CDR3 totals 15 residues. Germline CDR1 is SGHRS and CDR2 is YFSETQ. The CDR3 spells CASSSIQGASETQYF. The CDR3 bases are TGCGCCAGCAGCTCGATACAGGGGGCGTCGGAGACCCAGTACTTC.

The chain joins TRBV30 to TRBJ1-3; D remains ambiguous. V was clipped by 5 bases and J by 4 bases, with 9 bases between them. The CDR3 extends over 12 amino acids. Germline-derived CDR1 and CDR2 are GTSNPN and SVGIG (reference sequence). The CDR3 is CAWVVAGNTIYF. For the CDR3, the DNA is TGTGCCTGGGTTGTGGCAGGAAACACCATATATTTT.

V is TRBV18 and J is TRBJ1-1; TRBD1 is a possible D gene (6 bases). This CDR3 spans 15 amino acids. Germline CDR1 KGHSH, CDR2 LQKENI. The germline V and J ends were trimmed by 6 bases and 0 bases, with 14 bases remaining between them. The CDR3 reads CASSPSDSMNTEAFF. As DNA, the CDR3 is TGTGCCAGCTCCCCCTCGGACAGCATGAACACTGAAGCTTTCTTT. The variable domain in full, with the rest retrieved from reference TRBV18 and TRBJ1-1, is NAGVMQNPRHLVRRRGQEARLRCSPMKGHSHVYWYRQLPEEGLKFMVYLQKENIIDESGMPKERFSAEFPKEGPSILRIQQVVRGDSAAYFCASSPSDSMNTEAFFGQGTRLTVV.

The chain couples TRBV18 to TRBJ1-1, with 9 bases matching TRBD1. CDR3 length: 15 amino acids. V trimming: 2 bases; J trimming: 6 bases; junction bases outside the gene matches: 7. The germline V gene encodes CDR1 KGHSH and CDR2 LQKENI. Here the CDR3 reads CASSPFGQGWAEAFF. The CDR3 DNA sequence: TGTGCCAGCTCACCATTCGGACAGGGGTGGGCTGAAGCTTTCTTT.

This clone was counted once. V gene TRBV7-2 combines with J gene TRBJ1-2, with a possible D match to TRBD1 (5 bases). CDR1 and CDR2 from the germline V gene are SGHTA and FQGNSA. The CDR3 sequence is 16 residues long. The germline V and J ends were trimmed by 5 bases and 5 bases, with 21 bases remaining between them. The CDR3 here is CASSILGGGNGYGYTF. Written as DNA, the CDR3 is TGTGCCAGCAGCATACTAGGTGGGGGGAATGGATATGGCTACACCTTC.

The chain combines TRBV12-3 or TRBV12-4 with TRBJ2-1, with a possible D match to TRBD1 (6 bases). The CDR3 extends over 12 amino acids. Trimming shortened V by 6 bases and J by 4 bases, and 7 bases separated the two germline ends. For the CDR3, the DNA is TGTGCCAGCAGCCAGGGGTACAATGAGCAGTTCTTC. Protein sequence: CASSQGYNEQFF.

The gene calls are TRBV7-3 and TRBJ2-1; TRBD2 matches at 8 bases. The CDR3 runs 15 residues. CDR1 is SGHTA, CDR2 FQGTGA, per germline. After removal of 3 bases from V and 2 bases from J, the junction contained 3 bases not matched to a gene. This CDR3 is CASSFTGGTYNEQFF. CDR3 bases: TGTGCCAGCAGCTTTACGGGGGGGACCTACAATGAGCAGTTCTTC.

This clone has a handful of counts. The V and J genes are TRBV6-5 and TRBJ1-1; D ambiguous. This CDR3 is built from 13 residues. Deletions cut 5 bases from V and 1 base from J, with 8 bases between. Germline V CDR1 and CDR2: MNHEY, SVGAGI. The CDR3 spells CASSLTANTEAFF. DNA for the CDR3: TGTGCCAGCAGTCTTACAGCGAACACTGAAGCTTTCTTT.

The chain combines TRBV2 with TRBJ1-1, with unresolved D. The ends were cut back, 7 bases at V and 3 bases at J, with 12 bases in the middle. The CDR3 runs 13 residues. Germline V gives CDR1 SNHLY, CDR2 FYNNEI. CDR3 residues: CASTVARDTEAFF. CDR3 DNA: TGTGCCAGCACGGTTGCGCGGGACACTGAAGCTTTCTTT.

The chain employs TRBV6-5 and TRBJ2-4, with D possibly being TRBD1 (6 bases). This CDR3 is 16 amino acids long. The V end lost 4 bases, the J end lost 0 bases, and 13 bases lay between the germline ends. Per germline, CDR1 MNHEY and CDR2 SVGAGI. CDR3 in amino acids: CASSLQGTLAKNIQYF. The CDR3 DNA is TGTGCCAGCAGTTTACAGGGTACCCTAGCCAAAAACATTCAGTACTTC.

This clone is a singleton in its sample. The rearrangement uses TRBV18 and TRBJ1-5; 8 bases are a match to TRBD1. The germline gives CDR1 KGHSH, CDR2 LQKENI. Losses at the gene ends were 2 bases for V and 7 bases for J; bases not matched to a gene: 10. CDR3 length: 16 amino acids. The CDR3 loop reads CASSPVGQGLGQPQHF. The CDR3 coding sequence is TGTGCCAGCTCACCAGTAGGACAGGGTCTAGGGCAGCCCCAGCATTTT.

J is TRBJ1-1 and V is TRBV12-5; D ambiguous. Trimming removed 1 base at V and 10 bases at J, with 10 bases between. The CDR3 has 12 residues. Germline assignment: CDR1 LGHNT and CDR2 FRNRAP. The CDR3 nucleotides read TGTGCTAGTGGTTTGGGTCGAGGAAGAGCTTTCTTT. Amino acid sequence: CASGLGRGRAFF.

The J gene is TRBJ2-2, the V gene TRBV10-2; D not certain. The CDR3 extends over 13 amino acids. With 6 bases removed from V and 1 base from J, the gap between germline ends came to 6 bases. Germline-derived CDR1 and CDR2 are WSHSY and SAAADI. The CDR3 is CASRERNTGELFF. CDR3 coding DNA: TGCGCCAGCAGAGAGCGGAACACCGGGGAGCTGTTTTTT.

The chain uses TRBV10-3 and TRBJ1-1; D is possibly TRBD1 (5 bases). V lost 8 bases, J lost 4 bases, and 20 bases lay in between. Germline CDR1 and CDR2: ENHRY and SYGVKD. The CDR3 extends over 15 amino acids. The CDR3 bases are TGTGCCATCCAGCCCGGGGGGTCGGAGAGCACTGAAGCTTTCTTT. Translation: CAIQPGGSESTEAFF.

The chain has TRBV18 and TRBJ1-1, with no clear D. Germline-derived CDR1 and CDR2 are KGHSH and LQKENI. The CDR3 length is 15 residues. V lost 3 bases and J lost 0, with 11 bases in between. CDR3 in DNA: TGTGCCAGCTCACCCCTACCCGTCGTGAACACTGAAGCTTTCTTT. It codes for CASSPLPVVNTEAFF. Variable domain in full (rest from reference TRBV18 and TRBJ1-1): NAGVMQNPRHLVRRRGQEARLRCSPMKGHSHVYWYRQLPEEGLKFMVYLQKENIIDESGMPKERFSAEFPKEGPSILRIQQVVRGDSAAYFCASSPLPVVNTEAFFGQGTRLTVV.

This clone was seen only once. The chain couples TRBV4-2 to TRBJ2-6; 10 nucleotides match TRBD1. The germline V gene encodes CDR1 LGHNA and CDR2 YNFKEQ. There are 19 residues in the CDR3. The junction had 6 bases not matched to a gene; V was cut back by 0 bases and J by 1 base. The CDR3 DNA follows: TGTGCCAGCAGCCAAGAATGGGACAGGGGTGTTTCTGGGGCCAACGTCCTGACTTTC. Translating it yields CASSQEWDRGVSGANVLTF.

In this sample, this clone turned up once. The chain couples TRBV10-2 to TRBJ1-1; 9 bases align to TRBD1. CDR1 is WSHSY, CDR2 SAAADI, per germline. The V and J ends lost 8 bases and 3 bases, in that order; junction bases with no gene match: 4. The CDR3 runs 13 residues. The CDR3 region has the DNA TGCGCCAGCGGGACAGGGTGGGACACTGAAGCTTTCTTT. This gives the protein CASGTGWDTEAFF.

This chain joins TRBV19 and TRBJ1-1; D ambiguous. This CDR3 is 14 amino acids long. Germline V gene lookup returns CDR1 LNHDA and CDR2 SQIVND (reference sequence). Deletions cut 6 bases from V and 4 bases from J, with 15 bases between. The DNA for the CDR3 is TGTGCCAGTAGCGTACATGAGGGATTCACTGAAGCTTTCTTT. As protein: CASSVHEGFTEAFF.

The V and J genes are TRBV10-1 and TRBJ1-2; TRBD1 agrees at 7 bases. Per the germline V gene, CDR1 is WNHNN and CDR2 is SYGVQD (reference sequence). V was pared by 2 bases and J by 3 bases, with 12 bases of the junction left unmatched. There are 17 residues in the CDR3. CDR3 in DNA: TGCGCCAGCAGTGAGCGATACCGGGACAGCTATTACTATGGCTACACCTTC. Its translation is CASSERYRDSYYYGYTF.

This chain links TRBV4-2 with TRBJ1-1, with a weak D call TRBD1 (5 bases). CDR3 length: 15 amino acids. CDR1 is LGHNA, CDR2 YNFKEQ, per germline. The V end lost 0 bases, the J end lost 4 bases, and 12 bases lay between the germline ends. CDR3 coding DNA: TGTGCCAGCAGCCAAGATAGGAGGGACCCCACTGAAGCTTTCTTT. This gives the protein CASSQDRRDPTEAFF.

CDR3 amino acids: CASRDGTGIMNTEAFF. DNA of the CDR3: TGTGCCAGCAGAGACGGGACAGGGATCATGAACACTGAAGCTTTCTTT. The V gene is TRBV7-9, the J gene TRBJ1-1; 9 bases map to TRBD1. This CDR3 spans 16 amino acids. The ends lost 6 bases at V and 0 bases at J; junction bases unmatched: 8. Germline loops: CDR1 SEHNR, CDR2 FQNEAQ (reference sequence).

The V and J genes are TRBV10-3 and TRBJ1-3; no clear D gene. The ends were cut back, 8 bases at V and 2 bases at J, with 25 bases in the middle. This CDR3 region has 18 residues. Germline V gives CDR1 ENHRY, CDR2 SYGVKD. The CDR3 nucleotides read TGTGCCATCCCCCAGGCCGGCCGACACGTCCCACCTGGAAACACCATATATTTT. It specifies CAIPQAGRHVPPGNTIYF.

The chain couples TRBV5-1 to TRBJ1-3, with D possibly TRBD1 on 5 matching bases. V dropped 2 bases and J dropped 0 bases, with 12 bases sitting between them. CDR3 length equals 16 residues. Germline V lookup: CDR1 SGHRS, CDR2 YFSETQ. The CDR3 is CASSLTGLDSGNTIYF. The CDR3 DNA reads as TGCGCCAGCAGCTTAACAGGCTTAGACTCTGGAAACACCATATATTTT.

The V call is TRBV28, the J call TRBJ1-5, with D possibly being TRBD1 (5 bases). Germline V CDR1 and CDR2: MDHEN, SYDVKM. The CDR3 has 15 amino acids. Trimming left V 4 bases short and J 0 bases short, with 10 bases between. CDR3 loop: CASSSTVYSNQPQHF. The CDR3 DNA sequence: TGTGCCAGCAGTTCGACAGTATATAGCAATCAGCCCCAGCATTTT.